The clone carrying this T cell receptor beta chain came up once. This specimen comes from a study of shared clonotypes between healthy human individuals. Study overall: The study used three CD4 naive, three CD4 memory, two CD8 naive and one CD8 memory plate per donor.

CDR1 is MNHEY and CDR2 is SMNVEV in the germline V gene (reference sequence). The CDR3 covers 14 residues. Between the trimmed V and J ends, which lost 6 bases and 5 bases, there was a span of 16 bases. This was a deep-level run. Repertoires were generated with immunoSEQ multiplex PCR, while TCRdb's copy carries only in-frame clones and drops some. Among 950,000 to 1,300,000 clones, about 75% were seen once, and the ten largest hold approximately 1.5%. The investigators split CD4+ cells into a CD45RA+ naive subset and a CD45RA-negative memory subset. This clonotype was obtained from a man between 18 and 29 years old in good health. J is TRBJ2-5 and V is TRBV27, with D possibly being TRBD2 (5 bases). Sequencing used memory CD4+ T cells sorted from blood. Subset specified: CD45RA-negative fraction. The CDR3 here is CASSPLLKRETQYF. CDR3 coding DNA: TGTGCCAGCAGCCCTCTACTAAAGCGGGAGACCCAGTACTTC.